This T cell receptor (beta chain) was recovered during a study of T cells in Graves' hyperthyroidism and ophthalmopathy. Trimming stripped 1 base from V and 2 bases from J, with 9 bases between. CDR1 is MGHRA and CDR2 is YSYEKL in the germline V gene. This CDR3 region has 15 residues. Researchers amplified the TCR beta CDR3 regions from RNA transcripts. With the HTBI primer set, the TCR CDR3 went through a first round of RT-PCR. Using its own MiXCR run on the multiplex PCR reads, TCRdb lists one record per CDR3 protein. This table holds around 350,000 distinct CDR3 sequences, under 20% found once. The rearrangement uses TRBV4-1 and TRBJ1-3; no firm D call. The receptor comes from a woman aged 18-29 years with Graves' hyperthyroidism. The sample was blood. CDR3 sequence reads: CASSQVPVPGNTIYF. The DNA for the CDR3 is TGCGCCAGCAGCCAAGTCCCGGTACCTGGAAACACCATATATTTT.